The T cell receptor (beta chain) under discussion was sequenced for a study of T cell repertoires in cytomegalovirus infection (dated by TCRdb to the late 2010s). Some background on the complete study: Donor HLA type was relevant to the analysis, because carriage of CMV infection together with the matching HLA type was indicated by public TCR beta signatures.

On the study overall, not on this receptor specifically: Cumulative frequency of public TCR beta family members discriminated carriers of CMV infection plus the relevant HLA type in this cohort and an independent roughly 350-donor cohort. The ex vivo response was dominated by HLA-C-restricted CMV-specific TCR beta clonotypes, and the single most frequent clonotype in two of eight donors was supplied by these HLA-C-restricted clonotypes.

From cysteine to phenylalanine, the CDR3 is 16 amino acids long. Here the CDR3 DNA is all that survives: 48 bases in frame from base 1. V is reduced by 2 bases and J by 2 bases, leaving a spacing of 15 bases between them. Per the germline V gene, MGHRA is the CDR1 and YSYEKL is the CDR2. The sequencer was an Illumina HiSeq 1500. TCRdb reprocessing: public reads trimmed at Q25 with fastp, clones called with MiXCR, in-frame beta chains kept. Identical CDR3 protein sequences are pooled into one entry, listed with their most common genes and DNA. Present in this sample are approximately 250,000 distinct CDR3 sequences, about 20% of which were seen just once. 18% of the sample is held by the ten biggest clonotypes. This clonotype was found many times. Its antigen target is currently unknown. There are no base qualities to consult, and no much larger clone falls within one base.

The material sequenced was CD8+ T cells from PBMCs. This receptor was taken from a human donor in good health (CMV status not recorded). Some clones in this sample may be carry-over from other donors' samples. This chain is built from TRBV4-1 and TRBJ1-1, with a weak D call of TRBD1 (5 bases match). The encoded CDR3 is CASSQRGGDRNTEAFF. The DNA sequence follows: TGCGCCAGCAGCCAAAGGGGCGGAGATCGAAACACTGAAGCTTTCTTT.